The 22 T cell receptor beta chains given below trace back to one sample, sequenced in a study of cytomegalovirus exposure and HLA in healthy donors. Sequenced by immunoSEQ multiplex PCR; TCRdb stores in-frame clones only, minus some. The profile shows roughly 180,000 clones, roughly 86% of them singletons. Specimen: PBMCs. These receptors all stem from a man in his thirties or forties in good health and CMV-seropositive.

The genes are TRBV11-3 and TRBJ1-5; no clear D. The germline V and J ends were trimmed by 0 bases and 5 bases, with 11 bases remaining between them. Germline V lookup: CDR1 SGHNT, CDR2 YENEEA. The CDR3 contains 15 residues. CDR3 sequence (DNA): TGTGCCAGCAGCTTAGATTACGACAAGTATCAGCCCCAGCATTTT. This encodes CASSLDYDKYQPQHF.

This chain uses TRBV28 with TRBJ2-3; 8 bases are a match to TRBD1. The CDR3 has 15 amino acids. Germline CDR1 reads MDHEN; CDR2 reads SYDVKM. V was pared by 4 bases and J by 2 bases, with 5 bases of the junction left unmatched. Written as DNA, the CDR3 is TGTGCCAGCAGTTCGCCCAGGGGGCACACAGATACGCAGTATTTT. Its translation is CASSSPRGHTDTQYF.

This chain links TRBV5-1 with TRBJ2-7, with a weak D call TRBD1 (8 bases). V lost 0 bases, J lost 10 bases, and 17 bases lay in between. Germline CDR1 is SGHRS and CDR2 is YFSETQ. The CDR3 consists of 14 residues. CDR3 nucleotides: TGCGCCAGCAGCTTGGGGCGGACAGGGAGGGAACAGTACTTC. This gives the protein CASSLGRTGREQYF.

The chain has TRBV11-2 and TRBJ2-7, with D maybe TRBD1 (5 bases). V was pared by 3 bases and J by 13 bases, with 19 bases between. CDR3 length: 13 residues. In germline, CDR1 is SGHAT, CDR2 FQNNGV. CDR3 protein: CASSFGQGRANYF. The DNA of the CDR3 is TGTGCCAGCAGCTTCGGGCAGGGCCGAGCAAACTACTTC.

The chain carries TRBV6-1 and TRBJ1-1; 12 bases agree with TRBD1. Germline V lookup: CDR1 MNHNS, CDR2 SASEGT. J gave up 6 bases and V 6 bases, and 8 bases lay outside the gene matches. The CDR3 runs to 15 residues. CDR3 loop: CASRPSGTGGPEAFF. Here the CDR3 DNA reads TGTGCCAGCAGACCCTCCGGGACAGGGGGCCCTGAAGCTTTCTTT.

The V gene is TRBV4-1, the J gene TRBJ2-7; tentative D call: TRBD1 (6 bases). CDR1 and CDR2 (germline): MGHRA, YSYEKL. V was cut by 3 bases and J by 2 bases, with 14 bases left in between. The CDR3 has 15 amino acids. The CDR3 protein is CASSQDDRTTYEQYF. The CDR3 nucleotides read TGCGCCAGCAGCCAGGACGACAGGACCACCTACGAGCAGTACTTC.

This CDR3 reads CAWTTFSGGVGGYTF. The CDR3 coding sequence is TGTGCCTGGACTACATTCTCAGGGGGCGTTGGTGGCTACACCTTC. This sequence joins TRBV30 and TRBJ1-2; 8 bases agree with TRBD1. The CDR3 runs to 15 residues. After removal of 4 bases from V and 7 bases from J, the junction contained 14 bases not matched to a gene. Germline loops: CDR1 GTSNPN, CDR2 SVGIG (reference sequence).

The chain joins TRBV11-1 to TRBJ2-7; D perhaps matches TRBD2 (6 bases). This CDR3 has 16 residues. CDR1 is SGHAT and CDR2 is FQDESV in the germline V gene (reference sequence). Trimming removed 5 bases at V and 1 base at J, with 18 bases between. CDR3 protein: CASSPYGLPPSYEQYF. In DNA, the CDR3 is TGTGCCAGCAGCCCCTATGGACTACCCCCATCCTACGAGCAGTACTTC.

This clone was counted only a few times. Other DNA sequences in this specimen translate into the identical CDR3. The rearrangement joins TRBV7-3 to TRBJ2-1; TRBD2 is a possible D gene (6 bases). Germline V gene lookup returns CDR1 SGHTA and CDR2 FQGTGA. Trimming left V 5 bases short and J 4 bases short, with 12 bases between. CDR3 length equals 14 residues. The CDR3 region has the DNA TGTGCCAGCAGCCAAACAGGAGGGTACAATGAGCAGTTCTTC. It specifies CASSQTGGYNEQFF.

This clone was seen just once. V is TRBV7-9 and J is TRBJ1-3; D remains unclear. V was cut by 1 base and J by 0 bases, with 7 bases left in between. Germline lookup yields CDR1 SEHNR and CDR2 FQNEAQ (reference sequence). There are 15 residues in the CDR3. The CDR3 bases are TGTGCCAGCAGCTTAGACGGCAGCTCTGGAAACACCATATATTTT. Its protein product is CASSLDGSSGNTIYF.

A single count supports this clone. The CDR3: CASRNGGPNTEAFF. For the CDR3, the DNA is TGTGCCAGCAGGAACGGGGGGCCGAACACTGAAGCTTTCTTT. The chain links TRBV6-5 to TRBJ1-1; the D gene is possibly TRBD1 (6 bases). CDR1 MNHEY and CDR2 SVGAGI come from the germline V gene. V lost 6 bases and J 1 base, leaving 12 bases between the germline ends. CDR3 length: 14 amino acids.

The V call is TRBV6-1, the J call TRBJ1-2; D might be TRBD1 (6 bases). This CDR3 spans 17 amino acids. The V and J ends lost 0 bases and 0 bases respectively, with 14 bases between them. The germline V gene encodes CDR1 MNHNS and CDR2 SASEGT. This CDR3 is CASSEARGPLSNYGYTF. DNA for the CDR3: TGTGCCAGCAGTGAAGCGCGGGGGCCCTTATCTAACTATGGCTACACCTTC.

This chain links TRBV21-1 with TRBJ1-5. TRBV21-1 is deemed a pseudogene. CDR3 length: 16 amino acids. The CDR3 DNA follows: TGTGCCAGCCCCTCCTGGGGAGGGATTAGCAATCAGCCCCAGCATTTT. Its translation is CASPSWGGISNQPQHF.

This chain links TRBV18 with TRBJ1-1, with no clear D. Germline CDR1 KGHSH, CDR2 LQKENI. This CDR3 region has 12 residues. Trimming removed 5 bases from V and 0 bases from J, with 4 bases in between. The chain's CDR3 is CASSSMNTEAFF. CDR3 coding DNA: TGTGCCAGCTCATCAATGAACACTGAAGCTTTCTTT.

This clone showed up just once. The gene calls are TRBV6-1 and TRBJ2-5, with D possibly TRBD1 on 6 matching bases. The CDR3 runs 13 residues. The V gene's germline CDR1 is MNHNS and CDR2 SASEGT. V gave up 2 bases and J gave up 5 bases, with 9 bases separating them. CDR3 coding DNA: TGTGCCAGCAGTGAAAAGGGGGAGGAGACCCAGTACTTC. This translates into CASSEKGEETQYF.

The V and J genes are TRBV28 and TRBJ1-5; D not certain. From germline, CDR1 is MDHEN and CDR2 SYDVKM. The germline V and J ends were trimmed by 6 bases and 2 bases, with 14 bases remaining between them. This CDR3 has 15 residues. CDR3 in amino acids: CASRVGLIGNQPQHF. CDR3 nucleotide sequence: TGTGCCAGCAGGGTGGGATTAATTGGCAATCAGCCCCAGCATTTT.

This chain links TRBV5-1 with TRBJ2-2; the match to TRBD2 covers 9 bases. J lost 5 bases, V lost 4 bases, and 9 bases had no gene match. CDR3 length: 16 residues. Germline CDR1 SGHRS, CDR2 YFSETQ. The CDR3 protein is CASSGFSSGKTGELFF. The CDR3 nucleotides are TGCGCCAGCAGCGGATTCTCTAGCGGGAAAACCGGGGAGCTGTTTTTT. The whole variable domain, remainder taken from reference TRBV5-1 and TRBJ2-2, is KAGVTQTPRYLIKTRGQQVTLSCSPISGHRSVSWYQQTPGQGLQFLFEYFSETQRNKGNFPGRFSGRQFSNSRSEMNVSTLELGDSALYLCASSGFSSGKTGELFFGEGSRLTVL.

The gene calls are TRBV6-6 and TRBJ1-1; D possibly corresponds to TRBD1 (6 bases). V lost 0 bases and J lost 8, with 16 bases in between. Germline V gene sequence: CDR1 MNHNY, CDR2 SVGAGI (reference sequence). The CDR3 consists of 15 residues. The CDR3 protein is CASSYSDRLSAEAFF. CDR3 coding DNA: TGTGCCAGCAGTTACTCAGACAGGCTTAGTGCGGAAGCTTTCTTT.

The chain uses TRBV4-1 and TRBJ2-5; TRBD1 is a possible D gene (9 bases). CDR3 length: 20 residues. CDR1 is MGHRA and CDR2 is YSYEKL in the germline V gene. V lost 3 bases to trimming and J lost 1 base, with 27 bases between them. CDR3: CASSQTGTGLSRGGQETQYF. The DNA for the CDR3 is TGCGCCAGCAGCCAGACCGGGACAGGGTTATCCCGGGGGGGCCAAGAGACCCAGTACTTC.

The J gene is TRBJ1-6, the V gene TRBV13, with 8 bases that match TRBD1. This CDR3 region has 15 residues. V was clipped by 6 bases and J by 8 bases; unmatched bases: 9. Germline lookup yields CDR1 PRHDT and CDR2 FYEKMQ (reference sequence). Written as DNA, the CDR3 is TGTGCCAGCAGGCCCGTTGGGACAGGCTATTCACCCCTCCACTTT. Its translation: CASRPVGTGYSPLHF.

The chain couples TRBV5-4 to TRBJ2-7; D might be TRBD2 (5 bases). Looked up from germline, CDR1 is SGHNT and CDR2 is YYREEE (reference sequence). Trimming removed 4 bases from V and 7 bases from J, with 12 bases in between. CDR3 length: 12 amino acids. The CDR3 DNA reads as TGTGCCAGCAGCCCGGGATTAAGGGAGCAGTACTTC. Translation: CASSPGLREQYF.

The rearrangement links TRBV5-1 to TRBJ1-6; 7 bases are shared with TRBD1. The V gene end was trimmed by 2 bases and the J gene end by 3 bases; junction bases not matched to a gene: 2. Germline assignment: CDR1 SGHRS and CDR2 YFSETQ. The CDR3 runs 15 residues. The CDR3 protein is CASSLPGGYNSPLHF. The CDR3 DNA sequence: TGCGCCAGCAGCTTACCAGGGGGCTATAATTCACCCCTCCACTTT.